Presented here are 30 T cell receptor beta chains from one specimen sequenced in a study of blood T cells in healthy people across ages. Together with a sample-barcoded 5' primer, a J-beta primer mix was included in a second PCR lasting 7 to 11 cycles. MiXCR, applied by TCRdb to the 5' RACE reads, yields one record per CDR3 protein. The sample lists about 720,000 distinct CDR3 sequences, 22% seen once, with under 25% in the top ten. Specimen: blood. These receptor sequences come from a man between 65 and 80 years old in good health.

This clonotype was counted a single time. The V gene is TRBV5-1, the J gene TRBJ2-3; 9 nucleotides line up with TRBD1. CDR1 is SGHRS, CDR2 YFSETQ, per germline. The J segment lost 5 bases and the V segment lost 0 bases, leaving 1 base of the junction unmatched. The CDR3 contains 14 residues. The CDR3: CASSLGQGEDTQYF. CDR3 nucleotides: TGCGCCAGCAGCTTGGGACAGGGGGAAGATACGCAGTATTTT. The complete variable domain, with remaining parts taken from reference TRBV5-1 and TRBJ2-3, reads KAGVTQTPRYLIKTRGQQVTLSCSPISGHRSVSWYQQTPGQGLQFLFEYFSETQRNKGNFPGRFSGRQFSNSRSEMNVSTLELGDSALYLCASSLGQGEDTQYFGPGTRLTVL.

The gene calls are TRBV6-2 or TRBV6-3 and TRBJ1-2; a possible D gene is TRBD1 (5 bases). Trimming stripped 2 bases from V and 2 bases from J, with 12 bases between. The CDR3 is 15 residues long. Germline V gene data show CDR1 as MNHEY and CDR2 as SVGEGT. DNA of the CDR3: TGTGCCAGCAGTTACCAGGGCAGAGCCAACTATGGCTACACCTTC. It codes for CASSYQGRANYGYTF.

This clonotype was counted only a few times. The rearrangement uses TRBV7-7 and TRBJ2-1, with 11 bases matching TRBD2. CDR1 is SSHAT, CDR2 FNYEAQ, per germline (reference sequence). Trimming cost V 1 base and J 8 bases; bases outside gene matches: 4. The CDR3 covers 15 residues. The CDR3 DNA sequence: TGTGCCAGCAGCTTAGATAGCGGGGGGGCCGATGAGCAGTTCTTC. Its translation is CASSLDSGGADEQFF.

The chain joins TRBV7-9 to TRBJ2-1; D uncertain. Trimming cost V 1 base and J 7 bases, with 11 bases left between them. Germline-derived CDR1 and CDR2 are SEHNR and FQNEAQ (reference sequence). CDR3 length equals 14 residues. CDR3 sequence reads: CASSLVFDLNEQFF. CDR3 nucleotides: TGTGCCAGCAGCTTAGTGTTCGACCTGAATGAGCAGTTCTTC.

V usage is TRBV12-3 or TRBV12-4 and J usage is TRBJ2-7; 15 positions agree with TRBD2. The DNA matches TRBJ2-1 better at its end, which makes the J call doubtful. CDR3 length: 17 amino acids. CDR3 coding DNA: TGTGCCAGCAGTTTAGCTGGGGGACTAGCGGGAGGAAATGAGCAGTTCTTC. This gives the protein CASSLAGGLAGGNEQFF.

This clonotype has only a few counts. The chain is built from TRBV6-1 and TRBJ1-5; 7 bases line up with TRBD1. The length of the CDR3 is 12 residues. Germline V gene lookup returns CDR1 MNHNS and CDR2 SASEGT. V trimming: 6 bases; J trimming: 7 bases; junction bases outside the gene matches: 3. Here the CDR3 DNA reads TGTGCCAGCAGAGAGGGGGCCCAGCCCCAGCATTTT. This codes for CASREGAQPQHF.

The genes are TRBV20-1 and TRBJ2-7; no definite D call. V was cut by 0 bases and J by 3 bases, with 15 bases left in between. Per germline, CDR1 DFQATT and CDR2 SNEGSKA (reference sequence). The CDR3 is 15 amino acids. CDR3 protein: CSARDLGQADYEQYF. DNA for the CDR3: TGCAGTGCTAGAGATCTCGGGCAGGCCGACTACGAGCAGTACTTC.

The chain combines TRBV6-2 or TRBV6-3 with TRBJ2-3; 8 bases agree with TRBD1. The V gene end was trimmed by 0 bases and the J gene end by 4 bases; junction bases not matched to a gene: 3. This CDR3 comprises 15 residues. The germline V gene encodes CDR1 MNHEY and CDR2 SVGEGT. The CDR3 DNA follows: TGTGCCAGCAGTTACTCGCTCAGGGGGCCAGATACGCAGTATTTT. Translated: CASSYSLRGPDTQYF.

At least ten counts were recorded for this clonotype. V and J are TRBV9 and TRBJ2-3, with 12 bases aligning to TRBD2. Germline CDR1 reads SGDLS; CDR2 reads YYNGEE. Trimming took 0 bases from V and 5 from J; bases not matched to a gene: 4. This CDR3 is 16 amino acids long. Written as DNA, the CDR3 is TGTGCCAGCAGCGTAGCACTAGCGGGGGGAGTAGATACGCAGTATTTT. As protein: CASSVALAGGVDTQYF.

This clonotype occurred a few times. V usage is TRBV12-3 or TRBV12-4 and J usage is TRBJ1-2; 9 bases are a match to TRBD1. This CDR3 contains 15 residues. V lost 5 bases, J lost 8 bases, and 12 bases stayed unmatched. The CDR3 nucleotides read TGTGCCAGCAGTCCAGCGGGACAGGGTCGTTACGGCTACACCTTC. Its protein is CASSPAGQGRYGYTF.

This clonotype was detected a few times. The V gene is TRBV6-6, the J gene TRBJ2-7; D call uncertain. CDR1 and CDR2 from the germline V gene are MNHNY and SVGAGI (reference sequence). This CDR3 region has 13 residues. Deletions cut 5 bases from V and 3 bases from J, with 11 bases between. The CDR3 spells CASSARANYEQYV. The CDR3 DNA reads as TGTGCCAGCAGTGCCCGGGCCAACTACGAGCAGTACGTC.

About this clonotype itself: Mismatch with germline at one junction end may stem from a read error. The chain has TRBV24-1 and TRBJ1-2; TRBD1 is a possible D gene (5 bases). Germline values: CDR1 KGHDR, CDR2 SFDVKD. The CDR3 is 14 residues long. The DNA for the CDR3 is TGTACCACCAGTGCGGCAGACAGACTGGGTGGCTACACCTTC. This sequence encodes CTTSAADRLGGYTF.

This clonotype was detected a few times. The chain is built from TRBV7-2 and TRBJ2-3; tentatively, D is TRBD1 (6 bases). Trimming took 3 bases from V and 5 from J, leaving 9 bases between them. Germline values: CDR1 SGHTA, CDR2 FQGNSA. The CDR3 sequence is 13 residues long. The CDR3 protein is CASSFAGEDTQYF. The CDR3 DNA follows: TGTGCCAGCAGCTTCGCAGGGGAAGATACGCAGTATTTT.

This clonotype has more than one count but fewer than ten. The chain couples TRBV7-2 to TRBJ2-3, with 8 bases lining up with TRBD2. The CDR3 sequence is 13 residues long. With V trimmed by 6 bases and J by 3 bases, 2 bases remained unmatched. Germline CDR1 SGHTA, CDR2 FQGNSA. CDR3 DNA sequence: TGTGCCAGCAGACTAGCGGTTACAGATACGCAGTATTTT. It encodes CASRLAVTDTQYF. Using reference TRBV7-2 and TRBJ2-3 for the parts outside the CDR3, the full variable domain is GAGVSQSPSNKVTEKGKDVELRCDPISGHTALYWYRQSLGQGLEFLIYFQGNSAPDKSGLPSDRFSAERTGGSVSTLTIQRTQQEDSAVYLCASRLAVTDTQYFGPGTRLTVL.

This clonotype has a handful of counts. The chain joins TRBV18 to TRBJ1-5, with 7 nucleotides matching TRBD1. Trimming took 3 bases from V and 2 from J; bases not matched to a gene: 16. The CDR3 has 19 residues. Germline CDR1 reads KGHSH; CDR2 reads LQKENI. The chain's CDR3 is CASSPDRQALMSGNQPQHF. CDR3 in DNA: TGTGCCAGCTCACCGGACAGGCAGGCCCTGATGTCCGGCAATCAGCCCCAGCATTTT.

This clonotype was observed a single time. The chain joins TRBV21-1 to TRBJ2-5; TRBD1 is the table's D call, not checked against the DNA. The DNA matches TRBJ2-7 better at its end, which makes the J call doubtful. TRBV21-1 counts as a pseudogene. The CDR3 is 16 residues long. This CDR3 is CASSKGCRDSTYEQYF. CDR3 nucleotide sequence: TGTGCCAGCAGCAAAGGGTGCCGGGACAGCACCTACGAGCAGTACTTC.

The chain is built from TRBV7-9 and TRBJ1-1; the D gene is possibly TRBD1 (5 bases). V dropped 6 bases and J dropped 0 bases, with 11 bases sitting between them. Germline assignment: CDR1 SEHNR and CDR2 FQNEAQ (reference sequence). The CDR3 loop spans 14 amino acids. The CDR3 DNA follows: TGTGCCAGCAGTCGGACAAGGATGAACACTGAAGCTTTCTTT. It specifies CASSRTRMNTEAFF.

This clonotype was counted a few times. The V gene is TRBV7-7, the J gene TRBJ2-1; no reliable D call. CDR1 and CDR2 (germline): SSHAT, FNYEAQ (reference sequence). The CDR3 is 13 amino acids. V lost 3 bases and J 9 bases, leaving 12 bases between the germline ends. CDR3 in DNA: TGTGCCAGCAGCTTGGAGAGCCGATCTGAGCAGTTCTTC. It translates to CASSLESRSEQFF.

The chain uses TRBV13 and TRBJ2-5, with D unclear. Germline V gene data show CDR1 as PRHDT and CDR2 as FYEKMQ (reference sequence). The CDR3 extends over 13 amino acids. The V end lost 8 bases, the J end lost 5 bases, and 15 bases lay between the germline ends. The CDR3 region has the DNA TGTGCCAGCCAAGCTTGGGAAGGGGAGACCCAGTACTTC. The encoded protein is CASQAWEGETQYF.

A few counts support this clonotype. The chain is built from TRBV6-5 and TRBJ2-1; D could derive from TRBD1 or TRBD2 (5 bases each). V lost 6 bases and J lost 0, with 12 bases in between. This CDR3 is 15 amino acids long. Germline V gene sequence: CDR1 MNHEY, CDR2 SVGAGI. The CDR3 sequence: CASSRDPLSYNEQFF. The CDR3 DNA sequence: TGTGCCAGCAGCCGGGACCCCCTCTCCTACAATGAGCAGTTCTTC.

The table lists this clonotype with a few counts. The chain employs TRBV24-1 and TRBJ2-1, with 7 nucleotides matching TRBD1. Trimming took 2 bases from V and 5 from J; bases not matched to a gene: 8. Germline V CDR1 and CDR2: KGHDR, SFDVKD. The CDR3 sequence is 16 residues long. This CDR3 reads CATSDSGTAKNNEQFF. In nucleotides, the CDR3 is TGTGCCACCAGTGATTCTGGGACAGCAAAGAACAATGAGCAGTTCTTC.

The CDR3 region has the DNA TGTGCCAGCAGTCGGGACGGGGTAGGTGGCTACACCTTC. Encoded protein: CASSRDGVGGYTF. The chain employs TRBV6-5 and TRBJ1-2; weak D call: TRBD1 (5 bases). Germline assignment: CDR1 MNHEY and CDR2 SVGAGI. Deletions cut 5 bases from V and 7 bases from J, with 14 bases between. The CDR3 totals 13 residues.

This clonotype was found a few times. This rearrangement joins TRBV7-2 to TRBJ1-1; D call uncertain. Germline-derived CDR1 and CDR2 are SGHTA and FQGNSA. The V end was cut by 10 bases, the J end by 1 base, with 10 bases between. This CDR3 has 12 amino acids. The CDR3: CATLWRNTEAFF. For the CDR3, the DNA is TGTGCCACCCTATGGAGGAACACTGAAGCTTTCTTT.

This clonotype appeared many times. The chain combines TRBV3-1 with TRBJ2-6, with D uncertain. The germline gives CDR1 LGHDT, CDR2 YNNKEL (reference sequence). V lost 0 bases, J lost 0 bases, and 15 bases lay in between. The length of the CDR3 is 19 residues. CDR3 DNA: TGTGCCAGCAGCCAAGATCCCACAAGTGCTTACTCTGGGGCCAACGTCCTGACTTTC. Translating gives CASSQDPTSAYSGANVLTF. Complete variable domain (other parts from reference TRBV3-1 and TRBJ2-6): DTAVSQTPKYLVTQMGNDKSIKCEQNLGHDTMYWYKQDSKKFLKIMFSYNNKELIINETVPNRFSPKSPDKAHLNLHINSLELGDSAVYFCASSQDPTSAYSGANVLTFGAGSRLTVL.

The chain employs TRBV5-1 and TRBJ2-6, with 7 bases that match TRBD1. The CDR3 has 17 residues. The V gene end was trimmed by 0 bases and the J gene end by 0 bases; junction bases not matched to a gene: 3. The germline V gene has CDR1 SGHRS and CDR2 YFSETQ. CDR3 sequence: CASSLGTGSSGANVLTF. The CDR3 DNA follows: TGCGCCAGCAGCTTGGGGACAGGTAGCTCTGGGGCCAACGTCCTGACTTTC. The variable domain in full, completed from reference TRBV5-1 and TRBJ2-6, reads KAGVTQTPRYLIKTRGQQVTLSCSPISGHRSVSWYQQTPGQGLQFLFEYFSETQRNKGNFPGRFSGRQFSNSRSEMNVSTLELGDSALYLCASSLGTGSSGANVLTFGAGSRLTVL.

The rearrangement joins TRBV12-3 or TRBV12-4 to TRBJ2-7; tentatively, D is TRBD1 (6 bases). The better agreement between TRBJ2-5 and the DNA end casts doubt on the J call. The CDR3 loop spans 13 amino acids. CDR3 residues: CASRTQGRETQYF. CDR3 in DNA: TGTGCCAGCAGGACACAGGGACGAGAGACCCAGTACTTC.

The chain couples TRBV2 to TRBJ1-2, with D maybe TRBD1 (5 bases). The CDR3 is made up of 12 amino acids. The V gene's germline CDR1 is SNHLY and CDR2 FYNNEI. V was shortened by 6 bases and J by 4 bases, with 9 bases between the two germline ends. CDR3 sequence: CASRGRVYGYTF. In DNA form, the CDR3 reads TGTGCCAGCAGGGGCAGGGTCTATGGCTACACCTTC.

The V and J genes are TRBV7-9 and TRBJ2-7; TRBD1 matches 8 bases. In germline, CDR1 is SEHNR, CDR2 FQNEAQ (reference sequence). The trim removed 1 base at V and 2 bases at J, leaving 4 bases unmatched. This CDR3 has 15 amino acids. In nucleotides, the CDR3 is TGTGCCAGCAGCTTAGATGGGACAGGACCCTACGAGCAGTACGTC. Protein: CASSLDGTGPYEQYV.

V is TRBV7-8 and J is TRBJ1-1, with 7 bases that match TRBD1. This CDR3 region has 14 residues. Unmatched junction bases numbered 9, after V lost 5 bases and J lost 6 bases. The germline CDR1 and CDR2 sequences are SGHVS and FQNEAQ. CDR3 in DNA: TGTGCCAGCAGCCTACGACAGGGTTTGTCTGAAGCTTTCTTT. Translation: CASSLRQGLSEAFF.

This clonotype has a handful of counts. Mismatch with germline at one junction end may stem from a read error. This rearrangement joins TRBV3-1 to TRBJ1-2; 10 bases match TRBD1. The CDR3 runs to 14 residues. In germline, CDR1 is LGHDT, CDR2 YNNKEL (reference sequence). In nucleotides, the CDR3 is TGTGCCAGCAGCCGTCAGGCCCGGACAGGGGGACGATCTTTC. Translating it yields CASSRQARTGGRSF.